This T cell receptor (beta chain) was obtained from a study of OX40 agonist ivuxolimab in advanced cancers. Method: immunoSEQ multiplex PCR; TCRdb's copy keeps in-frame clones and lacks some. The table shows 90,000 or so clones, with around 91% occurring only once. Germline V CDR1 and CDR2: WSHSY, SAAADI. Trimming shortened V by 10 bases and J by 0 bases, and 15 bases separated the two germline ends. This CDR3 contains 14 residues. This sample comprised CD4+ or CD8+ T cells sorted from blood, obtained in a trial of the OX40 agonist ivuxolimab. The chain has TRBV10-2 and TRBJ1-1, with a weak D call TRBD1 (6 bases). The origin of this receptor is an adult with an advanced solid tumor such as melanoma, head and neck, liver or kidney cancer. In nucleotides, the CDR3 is TGCGCCACAGGACTCGGACAGTTGAACACTGAAGCTTTCTTT. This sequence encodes CATGLGQLNTEAFF.